This TCR beta chain was captured by sequencing in a study of CD8 T cells in ankylosing spondylitis (dated by TCRdb to 2016 to 2017). Study-level background: T cell receptor beta repertoires were profiled in healthy donors and ankylosing spondylitis patients so that disease-linked TCR variants could be found. Peripheral blood was sampled, and synovial fluid was also collected from ankylosing spondylitis patients. The full study cohort was made up of approximately 27 ankylosing spondylitis patients and about a hundred healthy donors. What the work shows at the level of the full study, not this receptor alone: Some motif variants had previously been reported in the synovial fluid and blood of reactive arthritis patients, which suggests shared mechanisms of disease initiation. The disease-linked clones were reported as significantly enriched in matched synovial fluid samples from ankylosing spondylitis patients. Blood from ankylosing spondylitis patients appeared to be characterized by a TCR beta motif made up of several highly homologous amino acid variants. The disease-linked clones had a CD8+ phenotype and were found at relatively low frequencies in peripheral blood.

The reads were generated on an Illumina HiSeq 2500. TCR beta libraries were prepared by quantitative 5'-RACE with molecular barcodes. The authors' pipeline ran thus. Disease-linked TCR variants were identified with a new computational method built on a probabilistic model of VDJ rearrangement. TCRdb reanalyzed the raw reads on its own, using fastp at Q25 for trimming and MiXCR for clone calling, and kept in-frame beta chains. Identical CDR3 proteins give one entry, which carries the most common genes and DNA. TCRdb assigned the V and J calls; the authors' analysis was not used. Across this sample there are 200,000 to 250,000 distinct CDR3 sequences, with 7.3% seen only once. The ten largest clones add up to approximately 15% of the sample. CDR3 length: 13 amino acids, cysteine to phenylalanine. Only CDR3 DNA remains: 39 bases, in frame from the first base. CDR1 and CDR2 are read off the germline V gene as MNHEY and SVGAGI. V is pared back by 2 bases and J by 2 bases, with 6 bases lying between the germline termini.

There are many counts of this clonotype. Its antigen remains undetermined. No much larger clonotype is one base removed from it; base qualities were not supplied. This receptor was taken from a male donor with ankylosing spondylitis. Source material: blood, either unsorted or a sorted T cell fraction (not recorded which). Here the chain combines TRBV6-5 and TRBJ1-1; no D gene call is confident. The nucleotide sequence is given as TGTGCCAGCAGTTACAAAGAAAACACTGAAGCTTTCTTT. The encoded protein is CASSYKENTEAFF.